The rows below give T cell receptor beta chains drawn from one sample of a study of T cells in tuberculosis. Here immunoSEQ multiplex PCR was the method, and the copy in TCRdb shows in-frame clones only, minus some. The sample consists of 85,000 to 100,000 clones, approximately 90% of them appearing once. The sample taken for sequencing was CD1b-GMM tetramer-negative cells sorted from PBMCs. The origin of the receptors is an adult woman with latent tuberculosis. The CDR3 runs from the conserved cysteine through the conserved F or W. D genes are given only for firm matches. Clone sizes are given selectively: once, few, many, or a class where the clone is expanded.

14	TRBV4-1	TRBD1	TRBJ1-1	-	TGCGCCAGCAGCCCAGGACAGGGTGGCACTGAAGCTTTCTTT	CASSPGQGGTEAFF
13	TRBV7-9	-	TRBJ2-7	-	TGTGCCAGCAGCTCCCTCAGCTCCTACGAGCAGTACTTC	CASSSLSSYEQYF
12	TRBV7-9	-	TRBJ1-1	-	TGTGCCAGCAGCCCCCTGCCGGGGGAAGCTTTCTTT	CASSPLPGEAFF
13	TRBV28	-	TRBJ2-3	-	TGTGCCAGCAGTTTGGGTGACAGGGATACGCAGTATTTT	CASSLGDRDTQYF
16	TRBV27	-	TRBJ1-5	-	TGTGCCAGCAGCCGTGGACGGACTACTAGCAATCAGCCCCAGCATTTT	CASSRGRTTSNQPQHF
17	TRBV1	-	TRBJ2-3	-	TGCACCAGCAGCCAAGATGCCCCTAGCGGAAGCACAGATACGCAGTATTTT	CTSSQDAPSGSTDTQYF
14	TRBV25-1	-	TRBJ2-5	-	TGTGCCAGCAGTGAACTCACGGGTGGGGAGACCCAGTACTTC	CASSELTGGETQYF
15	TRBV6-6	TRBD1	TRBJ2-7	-	TGTGCCAGCAGTGATCAGACAGGGGGCGAGTACGAGCAGTACTTC	CASSDQTGGEYEQYF
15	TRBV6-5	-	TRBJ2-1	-	TGTGCCAGCAGTCAAGAGTATAGGGGCTACAATGAGCAGTTCTTC	CASSQEYRGYNEQFF
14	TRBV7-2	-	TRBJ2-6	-	TGTGCCAGCAGCTCAGTCTCTGGGGCCAACGTCCTGACTTTC	CASSSVSGANVLTF
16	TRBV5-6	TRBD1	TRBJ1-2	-	TGTGCCAGCAGCCCACTAAACAGGGGTATCGGCTATGGCTACACCTTC	CASSPLNRGIGYGYTF
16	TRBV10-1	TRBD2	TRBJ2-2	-	TGCGCCAGCAGTTCGACTAGCGGGGCCAGCACCGGGGAGCTGTTTTTT	CASSSTSGASTGELFF
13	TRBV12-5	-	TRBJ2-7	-	TGTGCTAGTGGTTTAAGGGGGGGATACGAGCAGTACTTC	CASGLRGGYEQYF
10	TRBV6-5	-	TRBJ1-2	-	TGTGCCAGCCGACAGAGTGGCTACACCTTC	CASRQSGYTF
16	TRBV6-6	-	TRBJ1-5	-	TGTGCCAGCAGTAACTACAGGGCTGTAGGAAATCAGCCCCAGCATTTT	CASSNYRAVGNQPQHF
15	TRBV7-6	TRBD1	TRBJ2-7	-	TGTGCCAGCAGCTTAGTAGGGACAGGGGCGAGGGAGCAGTACTTC	CASSLVGTGAREQYF
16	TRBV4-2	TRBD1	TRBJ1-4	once	TGTGCCAGCAGCCCCGGACAGGGCGCAACTAATGAAAAACTGTTTTTT	CASSPGQGATNEKLFF